The 15 T cell receptor beta chains presented below share a single source sample, sequenced in a study of blood T cell repertoires in COVID-19. Assay: immunoSEQ multiplex PCR; the TCRdb copy retains only in-frame clones and omits some. The sample records fewer than 80,000 clones, approximately 79% being singletons. Sample: peripheral blood. Every receptor here comes from a woman of 80 years or more with active or convalescent COVID-19.

The chain employs TRBV6-5 and TRBJ1-2; D may be TRBD1 (6 bases). V was trimmed by 0 bases and J by 7 bases, leaving 15 bases between them. Germline CDR1 reads MNHEY; CDR2 reads SVGAGI. CDR3 length: 15 amino acids. The CDR3, as DNA: TGTGCCAGCAGTTACTCCGGACAGTCATCAACTGGCTACACCTTC. Translating gives CASSYSGQSSTGYTF.

The V and J genes are TRBV27 and TRBJ1-2, with a possible D match to TRBD1 (5 bases). Germline V lookup: CDR1 MNHEY, CDR2 SMNVEV (reference sequence). This CDR3 has 14 residues. V lost 6 bases, J lost 3 bases, and 14 bases lay in between. The CDR3 DNA reads TGTGCCAGCAGACAATCAGGGAGGTACTATGGCTACACCTTC. This sequence encodes CASRQSGRYYGYTF.

V is TRBV9 and J is TRBJ2-5, with D possibly matching TRBD2 (5 bases). Trimming stripped 2 bases from V and 2 bases from J, with 13 bases between. Germline assignment: CDR1 SGDLS and CDR2 YYNGEE. There are 15 residues in the CDR3. The CDR3 coding sequence is TGTGCCAGCAGCGTCAAAGACTACTCACAAGAGACCCAGTACTTC. Translated, it gives CASSVKDYSQETQYF.

The V call is TRBV18, the J call TRBJ1-5; the D is unclear. The CDR3 is made up of 12 amino acids. V gave up 2 bases and J gave up 8 bases, with 7 bases separating them. Germline CDR1 and CDR2: KGHSH and LQKENI. CDR3 in amino acids: CASSPSGEPQHF. CDR3 nucleotide sequence: TGTGCCAGCTCACCATCGGGTGAGCCCCAGCATTTT.

This clone has a handful of counts. CDR3 sequence reads: CASNRLAGGPEDEQYF. The CDR3 DNA sequence: TGTGCCAGCAACAGACTAGCGGGGGGGCCGGAGGACGAGCAGTACTTC. The chain links TRBV5-6 to TRBJ2-7, with 14 bases aligning to TRBD2. The CDR3 is 16 residues long. The ends lost 6 bases at V and 5 bases at J; junction bases unmatched: 10. In germline, CDR1 is SGHDT, CDR2 YYEEEE.

The J gene is TRBJ2-3, the V gene TRBV11-3, with TRBD2 as a possible D gene (6 bases). This CDR3 contains 14 residues. From germline, CDR1 is SGHNT and CDR2 YENEEA. Trimming took off 5 bases at V and 3 bases at J, with 12 bases between the two ends. CDR3: CASSPPGGTDTQYF. The CDR3 region has the DNA TGTGCCAGCAGCCCCCCCGGGGGTACAGATACGCAGTATTTT.

CDR3 protein: CASSQDSHEQYF. The CDR3, as DNA: TGCGCCAGCAGCCAAGATAGCCACGAGCAGTACTTC. The chain is built from TRBV4-1 and TRBJ2-7; D call uncertain. V lost 0 bases to trimming and J lost 5 bases, with 5 bases between them. CDR3 length: 12 residues. The germline CDR1 and CDR2 sequences are MGHRA and YSYEKL.

The rearrangement joins TRBV5-1 to TRBJ1-1; D gene ambiguous. CDR1 is SGHRS and CDR2 is YFSETQ in the germline V gene. The ends were cut back, 0 bases at V and 4 bases at J, with 10 bases in the middle. This CDR3 has 14 residues. The CDR3 nucleotides read TGCGCCAGCAGCTTGGAGCCTACGGGCACTGAAGCTTTCTTT. Protein product: CASSLEPTGTEAFF. Full variable domain (rest looked up from reference TRBV5-1 and TRBJ1-1): KAGVTQTPRYLIKTRGQQVTLSCSPISGHRSVSWYQQTPGQGLQFLFEYFSETQRNKGNFPGRFSGRQFSNSRSEMNVSTLELGDSALYLCASSLEPTGTEAFFGQGTRLTVV.

This clone turned up a few times. The chain recombines TRBV5-1 with TRBJ2-7, with TRBD2 matching 9 bases. V lost 0 bases to trimming and J lost 6 bases; unmatched junction nucleotides: 7. The CDR3 contains 15 residues. Per the germline V gene, CDR1 is SGHRS and CDR2 is YFSETQ. CDR3 region: CASSLASRGGGEQYF. In nucleotides, the CDR3 is TGCGCCAGCAGCTTGGCATCGCGGGGGGGAGGCGAGCAGTACTTC.

The chain is built from TRBV5-8 and TRBJ2-5; perhaps TRBD1 as D (5 bases). The germline CDR1 and CDR2 sequences are SGHTS and YDEGEE. The CDR3 is made up of 15 amino acids. V was shortened by 4 bases and J by 2 bases, with 15 bases between the two germline ends. The CDR3 sequence: CASSAVDSAQETQYF. The CDR3 DNA reads TGTGCCAGCAGCGCTGTCGACAGCGCACAAGAGACCCAGTACTTC.

This clone came up a few times. The chain combines TRBV30 with TRBJ1-5; D unresolved. The CDR3 sequence is 12 residues long. Trimming left V 1 base short and J 4 bases short, with 5 bases between. Germline CDR1 is GTSNPN and CDR2 is SVGIG (reference sequence). The CDR3 sequence: CAWSGSNQPQHF. CDR3 nucleotide sequence: TGTGCCTGGAGTGGGAGTAATCAGCCCCAGCATTTT.

The V and J genes are TRBV19 and TRBJ2-5; D perhaps matches TRBD2 (5 bases). The CDR3 is made up of 13 amino acids. The V end lost 4 bases, the J end lost 1 base, and 7 bases lay between the germline ends. Germline V CDR1 and CDR2: LNHDA, SQIVND (reference sequence). The CDR3 protein is CASSTGTQETQYF. The CDR3 DNA sequence: TGTGCCAGTAGTACGGGAACCCAAGAGACCCAGTACTTC.

The V and J genes are TRBV5-4 and TRBJ1-1, with 8 bases matching TRBD1. Germline V CDR1 and CDR2: SGHNT, YYREEE (reference sequence). The junction had 12 bases not matched to a gene; V was cut back by 4 bases and J by 10 bases. The CDR3 extends over 14 amino acids. The CDR3 region is CASSLDRAFGRAFF. Here the CDR3 DNA reads TGTGCCAGCAGCCTGGACAGGGCGTTTGGTCGAGCTTTCTTT.

The chain combines TRBV27 with TRBJ1-2, with 7 positions matching TRBD1. Germline CDR1 and CDR2: MNHEY and SMNVEV (reference sequence). The trim removed 5 bases at V and 3 bases at J, leaving 6 bases unmatched. There are 14 residues in the CDR3. The CDR3 DNA reads as TGTGCCAGCAGTACCTGGACAGGAGACTATGGCTACACCTTC. It translates to CASSTWTGDYGYTF.

The chain uses TRBV6-2 or TRBV6-3 and TRBJ2-7, with 9 bases lining up with TRBD2. The germline CDR1 and CDR2 sequences are MNHEY and SVGEGT. There are 14 residues in the CDR3. Trimming cost V 3 bases and J 2 bases; bases outside gene matches: 2. In DNA form, the CDR3 reads TGTGCCAGCAGTTATTTAGCGGGAGCCTACGAGCAGTACTTC. Translation: CASSYLAGAYEQYF.